This T cell receptor beta chain was identified in a study of T cells after yellow fever vaccination. The V gene's germline CDR1 is DFQATT and CDR2 SNEGSKA (reference sequence). The CDR3 runs to 14 residues. The germline V and J ends were trimmed by 6 bases and 4 bases, with 13 bases remaining between them. One entry per CDR3 protein, called by TCRdb with MiXCR from the 5' RACE reads. The sample lists 400,000 to 450,000 distinct CDR3 sequences, 15% to 20% occurring once. This clonotype was seen at least ten times. The V and J genes are TRBV20-1 and TRBJ2-6, with D maybe TRBD1 (6 bases). This clonotype was obtained from a man aged 18 to 29 who received the YFV17D yellow fever vaccine. The specimen was PBMCs, collected before the yellow fever booster vaccination. The CDR3 spells CSAIRTEGANVLTF. DNA of the CDR3: TGCAGTGCCATCCGGACAGAGGGGGCCAACGTCCTGACTTTC.